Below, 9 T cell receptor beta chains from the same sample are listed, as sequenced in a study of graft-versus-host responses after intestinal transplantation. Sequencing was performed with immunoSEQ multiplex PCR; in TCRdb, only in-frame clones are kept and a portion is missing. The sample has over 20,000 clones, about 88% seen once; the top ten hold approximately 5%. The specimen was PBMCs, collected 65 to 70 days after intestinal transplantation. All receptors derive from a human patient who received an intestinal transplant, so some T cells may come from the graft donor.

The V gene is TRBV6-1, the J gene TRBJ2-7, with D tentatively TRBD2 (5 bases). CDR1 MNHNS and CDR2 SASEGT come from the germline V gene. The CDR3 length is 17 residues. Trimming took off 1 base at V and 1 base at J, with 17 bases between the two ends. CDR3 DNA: TGTGCCAGCAGTGAAGGTTTTTTTGTTGAGGGATCCTACGAGCAGTACTTC. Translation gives CASSEGFFVEGSYEQYF.

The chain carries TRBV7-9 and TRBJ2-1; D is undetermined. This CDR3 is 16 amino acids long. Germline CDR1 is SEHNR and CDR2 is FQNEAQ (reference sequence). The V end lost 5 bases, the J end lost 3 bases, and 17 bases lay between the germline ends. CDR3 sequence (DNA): TGTGCCAGCAGCCCCGCGGTAGGTGGGTTCTACAATGAGCAGTTCTTC. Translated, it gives CASSPAVGGFYNEQFF.

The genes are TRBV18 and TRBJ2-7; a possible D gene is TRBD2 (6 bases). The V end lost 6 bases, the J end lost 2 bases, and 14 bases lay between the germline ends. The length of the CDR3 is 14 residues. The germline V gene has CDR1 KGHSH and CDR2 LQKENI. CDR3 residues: CASSRREEPYEQYF. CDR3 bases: TGTGCCAGCTCCCGGAGGGAAGAACCCTACGAGCAGTACTTC.

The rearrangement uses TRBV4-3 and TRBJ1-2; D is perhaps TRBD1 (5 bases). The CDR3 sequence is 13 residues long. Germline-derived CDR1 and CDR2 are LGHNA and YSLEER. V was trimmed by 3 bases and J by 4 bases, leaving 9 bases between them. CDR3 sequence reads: CASSHIGGYGYTF. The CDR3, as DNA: TGCGCCAGCAGCCATATCGGGGGCTATGGCTACACCTTC.

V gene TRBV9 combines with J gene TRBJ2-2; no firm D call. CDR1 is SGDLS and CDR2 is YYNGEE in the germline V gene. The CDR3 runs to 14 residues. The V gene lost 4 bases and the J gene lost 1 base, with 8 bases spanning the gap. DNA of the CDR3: TGTGCCAGCAGCTCAAGAGTGAACACCGGGGAGCTGTTTTTT. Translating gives CASSSRVNTGELFF.

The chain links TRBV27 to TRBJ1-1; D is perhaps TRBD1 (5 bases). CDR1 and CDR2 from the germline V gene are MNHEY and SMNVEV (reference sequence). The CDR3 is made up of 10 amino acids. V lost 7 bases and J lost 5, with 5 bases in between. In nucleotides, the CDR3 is TGTGCCAGCAAGGGGACTGAAGCTTTCTTT. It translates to CASKGTEAFF.

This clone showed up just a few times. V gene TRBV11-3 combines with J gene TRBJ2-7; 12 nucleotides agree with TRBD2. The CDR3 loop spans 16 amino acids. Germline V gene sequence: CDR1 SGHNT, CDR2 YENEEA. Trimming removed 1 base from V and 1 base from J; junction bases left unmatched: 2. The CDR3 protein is CASSLAGLAGSYEQYF. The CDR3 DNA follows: TGTGCCAGCAGCTTAGCCGGACTAGCGGGATCCTACGAGCAGTACTTC.

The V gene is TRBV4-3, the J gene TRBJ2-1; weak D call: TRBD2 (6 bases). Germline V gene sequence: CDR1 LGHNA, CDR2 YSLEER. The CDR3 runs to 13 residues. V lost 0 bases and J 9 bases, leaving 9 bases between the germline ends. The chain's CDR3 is CASSQDEGGEQFF. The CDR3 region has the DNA TGCGCCAGCAGCCAAGATGAGGGAGGTGAGCAGTTCTTC.

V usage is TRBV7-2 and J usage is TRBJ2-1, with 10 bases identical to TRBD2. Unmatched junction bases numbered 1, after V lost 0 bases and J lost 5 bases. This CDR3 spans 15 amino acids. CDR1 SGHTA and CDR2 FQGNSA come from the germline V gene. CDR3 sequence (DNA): TGTGCCAGCAGCTTAGCAGCGGGGGGGCACAATGAGCAGTTCTTC. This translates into CASSLAAGGHNEQFF.